This T cell receptor (beta chain) is from a study of a mutant IDH1 vaccine in newly diagnosed glioma. Study information: Beginning 4-6 weeks after radiotherapy alone, or with temozolomide cycles, vaccination took place.

Sequencing was performed with immunoSEQ multiplex PCR; in TCRdb, only in-frame clones are kept and a portion is missing. The sample yields about 81,000 clones, approximately 85% seen once. Whole-study findings and limits: Patients showed vaccine-induced immune responses at a rate of more than 80%.

Regarding time point: week 23, last vaccination. Vaccination used 300 ug of mutant IDH1 20-mer peptide per dose, with topical imiquimod. Germline V gene lookup returns CDR1 MNHEY and CDR2 SMNVEV (reference sequence). V gave up 2 bases and J gave up 12 bases, with 19 bases separating them. This CDR3 comprises 15 residues. About this clone itself: Its antigen is currently unknown.

The sample was PBMCs, taken from a glioma patient whose treatment included an IDH1 peptide vaccine. This receptor was taken from a man aged 25-40 years with glioma. Some clones in this sample may be carry-over from other donors' samples. The rearrangement joins TRBV27 to TRBJ1-4, with a tentative D call TRBD1 (5 bases). In DNA, the CDR3 is TGTGCCAGCAGTTTAGGGACGGGGGGGTTGCCTCAACTGTTTTTT. Translating gives CASSLGTGGLPQLFF.